One sample yielded the 27 T cell receptor beta chains listed below, sequenced in a study of neoadjuvant anti-PD-1 for oral cavity cancer. Time point denoted: after neoadjuvant nivolumab, at surgical resection. Assay used: immunoSEQ multiplex PCR; TCRdb lists only in-frame clones, some missing. The repertoire holds approximately 13,000 clones, with 60% to 75% as singletons. Material: PBMCs, obtained after nivolumab (anti-PD-1) treatment. The receptors here all came from a person between 35 and 79 years old with oral cavity squamous cell carcinoma.

CDR3 residues: CASSPIPRLAGNEQFF. In DNA form, the CDR3 reads TGTGCCAGCAGCCCAATCCCCCGACTAGCGGGTAATGAGCAGTTCTTC. The gene calls are TRBV5-6 and TRBJ2-1, with 10 bases fitting TRBD2. Germline V CDR1 and CDR2: SGHDT, YYEEEE. This CDR3 is 16 amino acids long. V trimming: 4 bases; J trimming: 7 bases; junction bases outside the gene matches: 11. Complete variable domain (other parts from reference TRBV5-6 and TRBJ2-1): DAGVTQSPTHLIKTRGQQVTLRCSPKSGHDTVSWYQQALGQGPQFIFQYYEEEERQRGNFPDRFSGHQFPNYSSELNVNALLLGDSALYLCASSPIPRLAGNEQFFGPGTRLTVL.

The chain couples TRBV28 to TRBJ2-7; D is undetermined. The CDR3 covers 13 residues. Between the trimmed V and J ends, which lost 10 bases and 3 bases, there was a span of 16 bases. Germline loops: CDR1 MDHEN, CDR2 SYDVKM. The CDR3 DNA reads as TGTGCCATCAGACTTCAAAAGGGCTACGAGCAGTACTTC. Translating gives CAIRLQKGYEQYF.

The chain links TRBV18 to TRBJ1-2; D remains unclear. Trimming left V 2 bases short and J 5 bases short, with 24 bases between. This CDR3 has 18 amino acids. Germline V gives CDR1 KGHSH, CDR2 LQKENI. The CDR3 loop is CASSPGEVTVDVGYGYTF. The CDR3 region has the DNA TGTGCCAGCTCACCAGGCGAGGTCACAGTGGACGTGGGGTATGGCTACACCTTC.

This rearrangement joins TRBV29-1 to TRBJ1-2, with a weak D call TRBD1 (6 bases). Looked up from germline, CDR1 is SQVTM and CDR2 is ANQGSEA. This CDR3 contains 16 residues. V was clipped by 5 bases and J by 0 bases, with 19 bases between them. DNA of the CDR3: TGCAGCGTTACTGGGCTCCGGGACAACACTAACTATGGCTACACCTTC. This translates into CSVTGLRDNTNYGYTF.

This sequence joins TRBV10-3 and TRBJ2-7; TRBD2 might be the D (6 bases). Per germline, CDR1 ENHRY and CDR2 SYGVKD. Trimming took 0 bases from V and 0 from J, leaving 33 bases between them. The CDR3 covers 23 residues. CDR3 sequence reads: CAISESLWVAYGGTARDSYEQYF. DNA for the CDR3: TGTGCCATCAGTGAGTCGTTGTGGGTAGCTTACGGGGGAACGGCCAGGGACTCCTACGAGCAGTACTTC.

CDR3: CARLSSGANVLTF. The CDR3 bases are TGTGCCAGACTCTCTTCTGGGGCCAACGTCCTGACTTTC. The chain has TRBV19 and TRBJ2-6, with D unresolved. V was clipped by 9 bases and J by 1 base, with 7 bases between them. Per the germline V gene, CDR1 is LNHDA and CDR2 is SQIVND (reference sequence). This CDR3 comprises 13 residues.

The chain uses TRBV11-1 and TRBJ2-7; possibly TRBD1 or TRBD2 for D (5 bases each). This CDR3 has 13 residues. The germline CDR1 and CDR2 sequences are SGHAT and FQDESV (reference sequence). The V end was cut by 5 bases, the J end by 1 base, with 9 bases between. CDR3 loop: CASSGGRSYEQYF. The CDR3 DNA reads TGTGCCAGCAGCGGGGGTAGGTCCTACGAGCAGTACTTC.

This clone was found once. The chain has TRBV2 and TRBJ2-6; no firm D call. CDR1 is SNHLY and CDR2 is FYNNEI in the germline V gene. Trimming left V 6 bases short and J 4 bases short, with 28 bases between. The CDR3 covers 20 residues. This CDR3 reads CASRDGPLVSAWLGANVLTF. The CDR3 bases are TGTGCCAGCAGGGACGGACCTCTGGTTTCAGCATGGTTGGGGGCCAACGTCCTGACTTTC.

This clone was detected only a few times. This chain uses TRBV2 with TRBJ1-4; the D gene is possibly TRBD1 (5 bases). Per the germline V gene, CDR1 is SNHLY and CDR2 is FYNNEI. The CDR3 contains 14 residues. V was pared by 4 bases and J by 4 bases, with 10 bases between. CDR3 protein: CASSAQGVNEKLFF. The CDR3, as DNA: TGTGCCAGCAGTGCTCAGGGAGTTAATGAAAAACTGTTTTTT.

This sequence joins TRBV5-6 and TRBJ2-5; possible D gene TRBD1, 6 bases. Germline CDR1 SGHDT, CDR2 YYEEEE. The V end was cut by 0 bases, the J end by 3 bases, with 12 bases between. The CDR3 consists of 15 residues. CDR3 amino acids: CASSLANRDEETQYF. The CDR3 nucleotides are TGTGCCAGCAGCTTGGCTAACAGGGATGAAGAGACCCAGTACTTC.

The chain links TRBV11-2 to TRBJ1-3; D uncertain. CDR3 length equals 14 residues. Germline V gene lookup returns CDR1 SGHAT and CDR2 FQNNGV. V dropped 4 bases and J dropped 3 bases, with 10 bases sitting between them. The CDR3 sequence: CASSSQTRGNTIYF. The CDR3 DNA sequence: TGTGCCAGCAGCTCGCAAACCCGTGGAAACACCATATATTTT.

The chain has TRBV2 and TRBJ1-1; D is ambiguous. The germline V gene has CDR1 SNHLY and CDR2 FYNNEI. This CDR3 comprises 15 residues. Trimming left V 8 bases short and J 1 base short, with 17 bases between. The CDR3 reads CASWDVFPANTEAFF. The CDR3 bases are TGTGCCAGCTGGGATGTCTTCCCCGCGAACACTGAAGCTTTCTTT.

This chain uses TRBV29-1 with TRBJ2-7; 7 nucleotides line up with TRBD1. J gave up 3 bases and V 7 bases, and 3 bases lay outside the gene matches. Germline CDR1 and CDR2: SQVTM and ANQGSEA. The CDR3 contains 11 residues. The CDR3 nucleotides read TGCAGCGCCAGGGACAGCTACGAGCAGTACTTC. It encodes CSARDSYEQYF.

The genes are TRBV27 and TRBJ2-1; no definite D call. Trimming took off 6 bases at V and 8 bases at J, with 11 bases between the two ends. The germline V gene encodes CDR1 MNHEY and CDR2 SMNVEV (reference sequence). The CDR3 is made up of 12 amino acids. This CDR3 is CASSSRLHEQFF. The CDR3 nucleotides are TGTGCCAGCAGCTCACGACTTCATGAGCAGTTCTTC.

V and J are TRBV13 and TRBJ2-1, with 7 bases identical to TRBD1. Germline V gene lookup returns CDR1 PRHDT and CDR2 FYEKMQ (reference sequence). With V trimmed by 3 bases and J by 4 bases, 0 bases remained unmatched. The CDR3 is 13 residues long. The CDR3 reads CASSLGQYNEQFF. As DNA, the CDR3 is TGTGCCAGCAGCTTGGGACAGTACAATGAGCAGTTCTTC.

This clone has just a few counts. This CDR3 is CASGYRGNGAFF. CDR3 bases: TGTGCCAGCGGTTACAGGGGAAACGGAGCTTTCTTT. V and J are TRBV5-8 and TRBJ1-1; the match to TRBD1 covers 7 bases. The germline V gene encodes CDR1 SGHTS and CDR2 YDEGEE. V was clipped by 7 bases and J by 10 bases; unmatched bases: 10. The CDR3 loop spans 12 amino acids.

The V call is TRBV27, the J call TRBJ2-1; 12 nucleotides line up with TRBD2. The CDR3 has 15 amino acids. The germline V gene encodes CDR1 MNHEY and CDR2 SMNVEV (reference sequence). V dropped 5 bases and J dropped 7; count of bases not matched to a gene: 6. The CDR3 DNA sequence: TGTGCCAGCAGTCTAGCGGGAGGGCCAGGGAATGAGCAGTTCTTC. Translation: CASSLAGGPGNEQFF.

V gene TRBV7-9 combines with J gene TRBJ1-4, with TRBD1 matching 9 bases. J gave up 9 bases and V 5 bases, and 10 bases lay outside the gene matches. CDR3 length: 15 amino acids. CDR1 is SEHNR and CDR2 is FQNEAQ in the germline V gene (reference sequence). CDR3 in amino acids: CASSLGGQGRKKLFF. The CDR3 nucleotides are TGTGCCAGCAGCCTAGGGGGACAGGGACGTAAAAAACTGTTTTTT.

Here the CDR3 reads CASSHRNTEAFF. In DNA, the CDR3 is TGTGCCAGCAGCCACAGGAACACTGAAGCTTTCTTT. The V call is TRBV14, the J call TRBJ1-1, with unresolved D. Germline V gives CDR1 SGHDN, CDR2 FVKESK. The V gene lost 3 bases and the J gene lost 1 base, with 3 bases spanning the gap. CDR3 length: 12 amino acids.

The rearrangement links TRBV27 to TRBJ2-7; no clear D. V was pared by 4 bases and J by 10 bases, with 8 bases between. The length of the CDR3 is 10 residues. The germline V gene encodes CDR1 MNHEY and CDR2 SMNVEV (reference sequence). The CDR3 DNA reads as TGTGCCAGCAGTTCCCCCGAACAGTACTTC. Residues: CASSSPEQYF.

This clone was seen a handful of times. The chain carries TRBV15 and TRBJ1-5, with a possible D match to TRBD1 (6 bases). This CDR3 contains 18 residues. Germline lookup yields CDR1 LNHNV and CDR2 YYDKDF (reference sequence). V lost 1 base and J lost 1, with 17 bases in between. DNA for the CDR3: TGTGCCACCAGCAGAGCCATCAGGGGATGGGGCAGCAATCAGCCCCAGCATTTT. Amino acid sequence: CATSRAIRGWGSNQPQHF.

J is TRBJ2-1 and V is TRBV4-1; D is possibly TRBD2 (6 bases). Trimming took 0 bases from V and 4 from J, leaving 10 bases between them. This CDR3 contains 15 residues. Germline CDR1 is MGHRA and CDR2 is YSYEKL. CDR3 nucleotide sequence: TGCGCCAGCAGCCAAGACCGGGGGAGTTACAATGAGCAGTTCTTC. This sequence encodes CASSQDRGSYNEQFF.

J is TRBJ2-3 and V is TRBV7-6, with 13 bases aligning to TRBD2. The CDR3 runs to 16 residues. Germline V gives CDR1 SGHVS, CDR2 FNYEAQ. The V gene end was trimmed by 5 bases and the J gene end by 2 bases; junction bases not matched to a gene: 4. DNA for the CDR3: TGTGCCAGCAGCAAGGGGACTAGCGGGGCCACAGATACGCAGTATTTT. This codes for CASSKGTSGATDTQYF.

This chain connects TRBV6-6 to TRBJ2-7, with a weak D call TRBD2 (8 bases). V was cut by 7 bases and J by 6 bases, with 22 bases left in between. The germline gives CDR1 MNHNY, CDR2 SVGAGI (reference sequence). The CDR3 contains 15 residues. CDR3: CASTHGRVGGAEQYF. CDR3 nucleotide sequence: TGTGCCAGCACCCACGGGAGGGTAGGGGGCGCCGAGCAGTACTTC.

The chain is built from TRBV7-6 and TRBJ1-3, with D uncertain. Trimming cost V 3 bases and J 0 bases, with 21 bases left between them. CDR3 size: 19 residues. Germline CDR1 and CDR2: SGHVS and FNYEAQ. CDR3: CASSLYFFSETRSGNTIYF. In DNA, the CDR3 is TGTGCCAGCAGCTTGTATTTCTTTTCGGAGACCCGCTCTGGAAACACCATATATTTT.

DNA for the CDR3: TGTGCCAGCAGCTTGACAGCGATAGCCAAAAACATTCAGTACTTC. Translation gives CASSLTAIAKNIQYF. V usage is TRBV7-9 and J usage is TRBJ2-4; TRBD1 is a possible D gene (5 bases). V dropped 3 bases and J dropped 0 bases, with 9 bases sitting between them. CDR3 length equals 15 residues. Germline CDR1 and CDR2: SEHNR and FQNEAQ (reference sequence).

This clone was counted a few times. This chain uses TRBV7-9 with TRBJ1-1; TRBD1 agrees at 7 bases. Germline V lookup: CDR1 SEHNR, CDR2 FQNEAQ (reference sequence). With 0 bases clipped from V and 1 base from J, the junction kept 8 bases outside the gene matches. The CDR3 totals 17 residues. CDR3 in amino acids: CASSLAQNRGPNTEAFF. The CDR3 DNA reads as TGTGCCAGCAGCTTAGCGCAGAACAGGGGTCCGAACACTGAAGCTTTCTTT.